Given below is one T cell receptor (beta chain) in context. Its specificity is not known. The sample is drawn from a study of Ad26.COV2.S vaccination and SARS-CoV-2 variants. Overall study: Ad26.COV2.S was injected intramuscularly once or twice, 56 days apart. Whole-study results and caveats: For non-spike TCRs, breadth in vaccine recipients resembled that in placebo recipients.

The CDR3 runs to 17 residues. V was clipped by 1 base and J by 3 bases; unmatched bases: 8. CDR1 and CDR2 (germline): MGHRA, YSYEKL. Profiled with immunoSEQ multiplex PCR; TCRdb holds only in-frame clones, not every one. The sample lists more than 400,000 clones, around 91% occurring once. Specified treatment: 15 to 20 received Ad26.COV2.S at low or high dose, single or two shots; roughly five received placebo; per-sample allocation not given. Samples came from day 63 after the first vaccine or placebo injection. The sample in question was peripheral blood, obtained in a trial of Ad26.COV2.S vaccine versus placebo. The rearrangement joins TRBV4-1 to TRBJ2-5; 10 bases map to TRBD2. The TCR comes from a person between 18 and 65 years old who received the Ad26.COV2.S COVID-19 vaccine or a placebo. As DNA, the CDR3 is TGCGCCAGCAGCCAAGGGTTATGGACTAGCGGCGAAGAGACCCAGTACTTC. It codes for CASSQGLWTSGEETQYF.